The text below deals with one T cell receptor (beta chain). In the original workflow: Estimation of nucleated cell counts relied on the amplification of reference gene primers. Profiling relied on immunoSEQ multiplex PCR, and the TCRdb table lists in-frame clones only, not all of them. V, J and clone size were drawn from that table, and D and trimming were deduced from the DNA. The table records roughly 29,000 clones, roughly 90% of them present only once. The data stem from a study of blood T cell repertoires in COVID-19. On the study more broadly: Donors in the United States, Italy and Spain gave samples during acute or convalescent COVID-19. Nucleic acid was either cDNA or gDNA, and it came from T cells, B-cell-depleted T cells, or PBMCs.

The CDR3 is 14 amino acids. CDR1 is SQVTM, CDR2 ANQGSEA, per germline. Trimming removed 4 bases at V and 2 bases at J, with 12 bases between. The TCR sequence derives from a human donor in a cohort sampled during active COVID-19. Sequenced sample: peripheral blood. V and J are TRBV29-1 and TRBJ1-5, with D uncertain. This CDR3 is CSVALGSGNQPQHF. DNA for the CDR3: TGCAGCGTTGCCCTAGGCAGTGGCAATCAGCCCCAGCATTTT.